This T cell receptor (beta chain) was recorded in a study of cytotoxic CD8 clonotypes in ibrutinib-treated CLL. As for the study in general: Timing of response sample collection was a median approximately twelve months after treatment start, with a range of 6 to 36.

Study-wide results and caveats: Rising at ibrutinib response, clonality subsequently fell back toward baseline at progression.

Germline CDR1 and CDR2: SGHRS and YFSETQ. J was trimmed by 5 bases and V by 4 bases; bases with no gene match: 11. The CDR3 is 16 amino acids. Clones were read by immunoSEQ multiplex PCR, and TCRdb kept only the in-frame ones, dropping some. The sample consists of some 120,000 clones, 58% of them appearing once. In the case of this clone: The antigen is not known.

The input for sequencing was PBMCs, taken after 24 months of ibrutinib treatment. This sequence joins TRBV5-1 and TRBJ2-5; 10 bases fit TRBD1. The TCR sequence derives from a human donor with chronic lymphocytic leukemia. CDR3 amino acids: CASSPSTGGGLETQYF. CDR3 DNA sequence: TGCGCCAGCAGCCCATCGACAGGGGGCGGGTTGGAGACCCAGTACTTC.